This TCR beta chain stems from a study of cytomegalovirus exposure and HLA in healthy donors. General study results and limits: In a later analysis, DRB1 alleles had the most associated TCRs; HLA-C alleles the fewest. A list of approximately 150 TCR beta chains associated with cytomegalovirus was given. Excluded: some indistinguishable V segments such as TRBV6-2 and TRBV6-3.

In the case of this clone: Its antigen is not known.

Donors likely had unrecorded immune exposures despite being nominally healthy when sampled. The PCR contained 60 Vbeta and 13 Jbeta primers. Clones were read by immunoSEQ multiplex PCR, and TCRdb kept only the in-frame ones, dropping some. This sample has about 55,000 clones, with about 82% found just once. With 1 base clipped from V and 7 bases from J, the junction kept 7 bases outside the gene matches. CDR3 length equals 16 residues. Germline values: CDR1 SGHTA, CDR2 FQGNSA. Sequenced material: PBMCs. The receptor was isolated from a man aged 25-40 years in good health and CMV-seronegative. V usage is TRBV7-2 and J usage is TRBJ2-1, with 10 bases that match TRBD2. CDR3 nucleotide sequence: TGTGCCAGCAGCTTAGGTATGCCTAGCGGGAGAAATGAGCAGTTCTTC. Amino acids: CASSLGMPSGRNEQFF.